This T cell receptor beta chain stems from a study of regulatory T cells in long-lasting Graves disease. In its sample, this clonotype was seen many times. Researchers made TCR beta libraries by using iRepertoire HTBI primers and running Arm-PCR on CDR3 regions. Original analysis: Looking across samples, the authors found approximately 60 TRBV and some 13 TRBJ segments. TCRdb re-derived calls from the multiplex PCR reads in MiXCR, one entry per CDR3 protein. TCRdb, rather than the study authors, made the V and J calls. The data contain about 440,000 distinct CDR3 sequences, more than 12% of them singletons. Time point meaning: newly diagnosed GD, antithyroid drugs for less than 3 months. From PBMCs, RNA was extracted and then used to make the TCR library. Germline V gives CDR1 ENHRY, CDR2 SYGVKD. The CDR3 covers 17 residues. V dropped 4 bases and J dropped 1; count of bases not matched to a gene: 8.

The same data also contributed to another study, on T cells in Graves' hyperthyroidism and ophthalmopathy.

The clonotype comes from a woman in her twenties or thirties with Graves disease. Sequencing was performed on peripheral blood mononuclear cells (PBMCs), taken at new diagnosis, from a patient treated with antithyroid drugs. This chain connects TRBV10-3 to TRBJ1-5, with 9 bases aligning to TRBD1. The CDR3 nucleotides read TGTGCCATCAGTGCAGGACAGGGGCTTAAGAGCAATCAGCCCCAGCATTTT. Its translation is CAISAGQGLKSNQPQHF.